This T cell receptor beta chain was recorded in a study of blood T cell repertoires in COVID-19. Study overall: Specimens from acute and convalescent COVID-19 originated in the United States, Italy and Spain.

The data were produced by immunoSEQ multiplex PCR, yet TCRdb's version contains in-frame clones alone and is incomplete. Of 150,000 to 200,000 clones in the sample, about 90% were seen once. Clinical history reported by participants formed the basis on which cohorts were assigned. Two consecutive negative NP/OP PCR tests, clearance, or resolved symptoms defined Cohort 3 recovery. CDR1 and CDR2 (germline): GTSNPN, SVGIG (reference sequence). The CDR3 loop spans 20 amino acids. Trimming pared 0 bases from V and 3 bases from J, leaving 29 bases between. This receptor was identified in a woman in her 50s who had recovered from COVID-19. Material for sequencing was PBMCs or T cells enriched from blood (not recorded which). The V and J genes are TRBV30 and TRBJ1-1; tentative D call: TRBD1 (5 bases). The CDR3 is CAWSVLAPGRRDGRDTEAFF. In DNA, the CDR3 is TGTGCCTGGAGTGTATTAGCCCCAGGCAGGAGGGACGGGAGGGACACTGAAGCTTTCTTT.